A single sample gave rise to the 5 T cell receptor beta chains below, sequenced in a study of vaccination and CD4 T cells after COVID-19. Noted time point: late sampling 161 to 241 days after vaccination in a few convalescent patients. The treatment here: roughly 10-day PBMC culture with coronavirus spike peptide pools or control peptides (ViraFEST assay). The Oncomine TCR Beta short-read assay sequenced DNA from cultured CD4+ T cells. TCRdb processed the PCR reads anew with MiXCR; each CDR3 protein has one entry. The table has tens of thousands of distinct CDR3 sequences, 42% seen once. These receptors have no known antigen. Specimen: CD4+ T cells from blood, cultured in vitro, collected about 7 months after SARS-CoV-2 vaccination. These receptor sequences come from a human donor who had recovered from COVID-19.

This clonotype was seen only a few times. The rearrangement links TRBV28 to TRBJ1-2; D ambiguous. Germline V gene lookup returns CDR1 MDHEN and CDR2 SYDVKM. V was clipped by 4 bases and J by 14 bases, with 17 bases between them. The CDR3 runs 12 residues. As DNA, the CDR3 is TGTGCCAGCAGTTCCGAATTGAGGCGGCGTACCTTC. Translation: CASSSELRRRTF.

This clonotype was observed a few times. CDR3 in amino acids: CASSSRQATEAFF. The CDR3 DNA is TGTGCCAGCAGTTCCCGGCAAGCCACTGAAGCTTTCTTT. The chain joins TRBV27 to TRBJ1-1; no definite D call. V lost 4 bases and J 4 bases, leaving 10 bases between the germline ends. Germline CDR1 MNHEY, CDR2 SMNVEV (reference sequence). This CDR3 comprises 13 residues.

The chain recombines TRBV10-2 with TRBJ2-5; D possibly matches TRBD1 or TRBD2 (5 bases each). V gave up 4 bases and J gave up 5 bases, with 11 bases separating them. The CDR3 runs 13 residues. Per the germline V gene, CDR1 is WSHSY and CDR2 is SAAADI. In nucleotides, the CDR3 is TGCGCCAGCAGTGTGGCCTGGGGGGAGACCCAGTACTTC. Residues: CASSVAWGETQYF.

CDR3 sequence: CATSRDLIYEQYF. Here the CDR3 DNA reads TGTGCCACCAGCAGAGATCTAATCTACGAGCAGTACTTC. The gene calls are TRBV15 and TRBJ2-7; D is unresolved. The ends were cut back, 0 bases at V and 3 bases at J, with 6 bases in the middle. The CDR3 contains 13 residues. Per germline, CDR1 LNHNV and CDR2 YYDKDF (reference sequence).

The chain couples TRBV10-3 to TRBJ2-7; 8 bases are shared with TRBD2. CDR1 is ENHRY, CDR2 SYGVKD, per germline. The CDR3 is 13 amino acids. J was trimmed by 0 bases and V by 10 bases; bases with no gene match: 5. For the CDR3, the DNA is TGTGCCACAGGCGGGAGGAGCTCCTACGAGCAGTACTTC. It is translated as CATGGRSSYEQYF.